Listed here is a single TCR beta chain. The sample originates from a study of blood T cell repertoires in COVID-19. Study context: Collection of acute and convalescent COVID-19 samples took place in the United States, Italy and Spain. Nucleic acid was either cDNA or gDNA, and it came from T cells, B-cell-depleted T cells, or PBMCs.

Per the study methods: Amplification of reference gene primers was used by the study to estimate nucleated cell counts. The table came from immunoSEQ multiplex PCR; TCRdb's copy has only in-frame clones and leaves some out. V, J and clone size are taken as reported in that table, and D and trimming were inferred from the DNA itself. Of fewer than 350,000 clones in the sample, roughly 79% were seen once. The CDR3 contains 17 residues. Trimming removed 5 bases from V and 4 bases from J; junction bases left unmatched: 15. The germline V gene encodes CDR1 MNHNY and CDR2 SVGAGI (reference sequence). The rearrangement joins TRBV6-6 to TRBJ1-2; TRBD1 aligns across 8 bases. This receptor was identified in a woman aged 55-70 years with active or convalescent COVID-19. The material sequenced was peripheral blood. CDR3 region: CASSLGTGLTFGYGYTF. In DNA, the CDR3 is TGTGCCAGCAGTCTGGGGACAGGACTCACTTTTGGCTATGGCTACACCTTC.